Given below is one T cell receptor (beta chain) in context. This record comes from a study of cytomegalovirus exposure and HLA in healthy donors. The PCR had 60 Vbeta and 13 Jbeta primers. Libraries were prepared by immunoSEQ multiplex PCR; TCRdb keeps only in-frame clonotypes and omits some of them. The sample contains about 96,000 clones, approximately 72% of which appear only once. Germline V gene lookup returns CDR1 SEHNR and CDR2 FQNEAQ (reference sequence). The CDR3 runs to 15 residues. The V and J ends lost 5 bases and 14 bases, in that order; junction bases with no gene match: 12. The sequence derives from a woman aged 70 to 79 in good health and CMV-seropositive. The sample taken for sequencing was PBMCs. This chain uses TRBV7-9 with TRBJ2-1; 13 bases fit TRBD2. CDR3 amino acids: CASSLSGTSGAGEFF. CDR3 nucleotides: TGTGCCAGCAGCCTATCCGGGACTAGCGGGGCGGGAGAGTTCTTC.